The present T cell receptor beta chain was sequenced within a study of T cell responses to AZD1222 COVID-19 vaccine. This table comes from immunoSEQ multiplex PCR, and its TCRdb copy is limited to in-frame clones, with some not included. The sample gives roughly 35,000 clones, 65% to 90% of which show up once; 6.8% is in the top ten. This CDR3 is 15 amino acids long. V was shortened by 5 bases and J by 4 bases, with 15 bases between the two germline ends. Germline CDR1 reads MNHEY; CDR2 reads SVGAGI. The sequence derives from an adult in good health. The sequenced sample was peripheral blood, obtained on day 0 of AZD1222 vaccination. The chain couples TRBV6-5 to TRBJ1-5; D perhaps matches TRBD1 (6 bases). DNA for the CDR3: TGTGCCAGCAGTAGCCGGGACATCCCTAATCAGCCCCAGCATTTT. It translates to CASSSRDIPNQPQHF.